This TCR beta chain was captured by sequencing in a study of cytomegalovirus exposure and HLA in healthy donors. Trimming cost V 5 bases and J 2 bases, with 10 bases left between them. CDR1 is SGHTA and CDR2 is FQGNSA in the germline V gene. The CDR3 totals 13 residues. Using immunoSEQ multiplex PCR, the repertoire was profiled, and TCRdb retains in-frame clones only, with some absent. The repertoire holds about 180,000 clones, about nine tenths seen once, with less than 3% in the top ten. These donors were members of the roughly 120-subject validation cohort, a group separate from the approximately 700-subject first cohort. Points from the study as a whole: Altogether, 160 or so TCR beta chains were recorded as cytomegalovirus-associated.

About this clone itself: No antigen is known for it.

The source material was PBMCs. The chain recombines TRBV7-2 with TRBJ2-7, with D unclear. This clonotype was obtained from a man between 18 and 29 years old in good health and CMV-seropositive. The CDR3 region has the DNA TGTGCCAGCAGCGTGAGCGACCCCTACGAGCAGTACTTC. As protein: CASSVSDPYEQYF.